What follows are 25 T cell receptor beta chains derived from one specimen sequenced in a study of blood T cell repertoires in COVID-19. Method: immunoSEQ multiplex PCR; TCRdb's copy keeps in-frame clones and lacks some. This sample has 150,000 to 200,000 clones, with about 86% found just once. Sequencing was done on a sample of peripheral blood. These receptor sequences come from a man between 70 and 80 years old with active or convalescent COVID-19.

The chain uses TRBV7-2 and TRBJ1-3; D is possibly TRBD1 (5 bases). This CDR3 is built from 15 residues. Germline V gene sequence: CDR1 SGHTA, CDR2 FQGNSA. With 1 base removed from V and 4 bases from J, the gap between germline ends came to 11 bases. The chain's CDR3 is CASSLGSRAGNTIYF. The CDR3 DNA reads TGTGCCAGCAGCTTAGGGTCCAGGGCCGGAAACACCATATATTTT.

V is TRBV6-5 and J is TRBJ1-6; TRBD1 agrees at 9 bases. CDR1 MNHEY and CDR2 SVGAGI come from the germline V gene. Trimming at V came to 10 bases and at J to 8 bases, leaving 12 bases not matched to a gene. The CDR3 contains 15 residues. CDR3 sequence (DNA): TGTGCCACCCAAAAAATTGGACAGGGGCATTCACCCCTCCACTTT. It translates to CATQKIGQGHSPLHF.

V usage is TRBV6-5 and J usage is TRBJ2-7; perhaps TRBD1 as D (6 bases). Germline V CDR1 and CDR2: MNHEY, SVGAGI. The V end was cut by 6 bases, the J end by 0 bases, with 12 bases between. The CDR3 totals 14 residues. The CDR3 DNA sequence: TGTGCCAGCAGCACTACAGGGTCCTCCTACGAGCAGTACTTC. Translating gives CASSTTGSSYEQYF.

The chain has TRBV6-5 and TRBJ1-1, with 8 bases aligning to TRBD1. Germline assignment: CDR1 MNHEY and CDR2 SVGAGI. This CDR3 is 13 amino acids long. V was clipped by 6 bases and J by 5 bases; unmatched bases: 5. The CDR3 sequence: CASRTQGGTEAFF. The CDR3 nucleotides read TGTGCCAGCAGAACACAGGGGGGGACTGAAGCTTTCTTT.

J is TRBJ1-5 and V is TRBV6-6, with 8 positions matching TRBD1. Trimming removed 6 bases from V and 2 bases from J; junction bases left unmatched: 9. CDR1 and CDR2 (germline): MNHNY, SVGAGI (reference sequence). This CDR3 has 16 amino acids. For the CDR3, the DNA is TGTGCCAGCAGACCCGGACAGGGAGGTGGCAATCAGCCCCAGCATTTT. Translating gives CASRPGQGGGNQPQHF.

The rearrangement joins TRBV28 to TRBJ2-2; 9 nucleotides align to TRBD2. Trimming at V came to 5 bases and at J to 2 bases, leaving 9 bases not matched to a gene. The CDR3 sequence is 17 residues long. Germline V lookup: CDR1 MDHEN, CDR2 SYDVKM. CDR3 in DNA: TGTGCCAGCAGTACCGACAGACTAGCGGATAACACCGGGGAGCTGTTTTTT. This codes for CASSTDRLADNTGELFF. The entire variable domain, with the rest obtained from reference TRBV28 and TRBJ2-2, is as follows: DVKVTQSSRYLVKRTGEKVFLECVQDMDHENMFWYRQDPGLGLRLIYFSYDVKMKEKGDIPEGYSVSREKKERFSLILESASTNQTSMYLCASSTDRLADNTGELFFGEGSRLTVL.

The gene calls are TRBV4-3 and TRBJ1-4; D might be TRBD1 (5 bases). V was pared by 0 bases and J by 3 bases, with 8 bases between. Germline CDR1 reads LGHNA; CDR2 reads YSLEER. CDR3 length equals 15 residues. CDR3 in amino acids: CASSQDTTANEKLFF. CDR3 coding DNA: TGCGCCAGCAGCCAAGATACGACAGCTAATGAAAAACTGTTTTTT.

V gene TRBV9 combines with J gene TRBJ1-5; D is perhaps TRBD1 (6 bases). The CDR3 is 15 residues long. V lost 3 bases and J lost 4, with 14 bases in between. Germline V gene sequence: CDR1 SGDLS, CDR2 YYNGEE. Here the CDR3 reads CASSASGTSNQPQHF. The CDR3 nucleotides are TGTGCCAGCAGCGCCTCCGGGACAAGTAATCAGCCCCAGCATTTT.

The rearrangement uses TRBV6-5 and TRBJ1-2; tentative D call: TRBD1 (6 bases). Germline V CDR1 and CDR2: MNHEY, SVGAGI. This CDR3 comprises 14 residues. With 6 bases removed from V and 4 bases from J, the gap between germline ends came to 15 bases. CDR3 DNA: TGTGCCAGCAGCCACCCCGACAGGCCCTATGGCTACACCTTC. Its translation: CASSHPDRPYGYTF.

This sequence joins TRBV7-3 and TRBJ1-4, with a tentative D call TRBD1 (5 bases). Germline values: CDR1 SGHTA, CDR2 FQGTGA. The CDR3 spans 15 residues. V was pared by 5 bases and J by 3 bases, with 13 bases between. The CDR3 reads CASSPGRASNEKLFF. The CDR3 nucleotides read TGTGCCAGCAGCCCGGGCAGGGCCTCTAATGAAAAACTGTTTTTT.

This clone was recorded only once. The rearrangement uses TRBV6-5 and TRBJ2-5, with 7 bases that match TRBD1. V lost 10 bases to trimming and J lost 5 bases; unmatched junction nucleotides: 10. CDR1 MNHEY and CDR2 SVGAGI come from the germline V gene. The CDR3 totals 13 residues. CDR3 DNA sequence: TGTGCCACCCTCCGCACAGGGGTGGAGACCCAGTACTTC. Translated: CATLRTGVETQYF.

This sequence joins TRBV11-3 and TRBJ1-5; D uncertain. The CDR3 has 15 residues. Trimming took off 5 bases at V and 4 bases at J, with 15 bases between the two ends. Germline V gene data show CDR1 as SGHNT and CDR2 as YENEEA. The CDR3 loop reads CASSPPPPSNQPQHF. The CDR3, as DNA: TGTGCCAGCAGCCCTCCTCCCCCCTCTAATCAGCCCCAGCATTTT.

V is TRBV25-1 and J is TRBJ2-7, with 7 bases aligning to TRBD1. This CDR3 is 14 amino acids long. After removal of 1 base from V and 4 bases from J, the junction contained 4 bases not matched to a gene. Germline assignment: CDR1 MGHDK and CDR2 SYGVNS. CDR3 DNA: TGTGCCAGCAGTGAATGGGGGACAGTGTACGAGCAGTACTTC. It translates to CASSEWGTVYEQYF.

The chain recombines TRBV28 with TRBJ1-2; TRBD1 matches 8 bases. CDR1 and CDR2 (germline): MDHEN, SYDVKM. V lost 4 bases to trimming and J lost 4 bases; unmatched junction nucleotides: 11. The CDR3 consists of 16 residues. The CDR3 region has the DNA TGTGCCAGCAGTTCCCCGGACAGGGAGGGAACCTATGGCTACACCTTC. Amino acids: CASSSPDREGTYGYTF.

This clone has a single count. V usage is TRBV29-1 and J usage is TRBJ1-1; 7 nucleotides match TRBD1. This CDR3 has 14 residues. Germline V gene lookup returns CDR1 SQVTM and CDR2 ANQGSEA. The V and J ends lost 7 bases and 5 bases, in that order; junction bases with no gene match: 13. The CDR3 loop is CSAKEGARGTEAFF. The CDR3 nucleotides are TGCAGCGCCAAAGAGGGGGCTCGGGGTACTGAAGCTTTCTTT.

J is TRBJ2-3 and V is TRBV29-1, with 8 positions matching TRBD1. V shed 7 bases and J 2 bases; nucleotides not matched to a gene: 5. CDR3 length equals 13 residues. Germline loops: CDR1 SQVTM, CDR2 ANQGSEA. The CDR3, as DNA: TGCAGCGCCAGGGGGCTTTCCACAGATACGCAGTATTTT. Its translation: CSARGLSTDTQYF.

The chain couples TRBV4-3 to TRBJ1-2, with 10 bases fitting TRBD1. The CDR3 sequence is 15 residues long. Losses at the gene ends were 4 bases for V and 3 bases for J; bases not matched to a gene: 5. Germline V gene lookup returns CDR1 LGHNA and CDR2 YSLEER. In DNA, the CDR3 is TGCGCCAGCAGCCCCTGGGGGACAGGGGACTATGGCTACACCTTC. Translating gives CASSPWGTGDYGYTF.

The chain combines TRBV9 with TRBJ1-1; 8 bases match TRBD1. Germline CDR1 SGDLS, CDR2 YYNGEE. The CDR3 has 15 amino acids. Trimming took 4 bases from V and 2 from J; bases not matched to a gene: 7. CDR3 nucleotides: TGTGCCAGCAGCCGAGGACAGGGCCAAAACACTGAAGCTTTCTTT. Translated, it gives CASSRGQGQNTEAFF.

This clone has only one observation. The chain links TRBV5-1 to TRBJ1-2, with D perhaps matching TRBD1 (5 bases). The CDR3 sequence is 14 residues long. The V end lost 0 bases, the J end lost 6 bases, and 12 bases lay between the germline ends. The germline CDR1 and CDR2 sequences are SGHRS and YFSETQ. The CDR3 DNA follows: TGCGCCAGCAGCTTGGTGGCAGGGAGGGATGGCTACACCTTC. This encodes CASSLVAGRDGYTF.

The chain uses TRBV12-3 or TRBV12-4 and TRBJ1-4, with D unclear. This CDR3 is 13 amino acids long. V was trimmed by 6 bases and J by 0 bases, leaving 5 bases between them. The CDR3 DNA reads TGTGCCAGCAGGGAGGCAACTAATGAAAAACTGTTTTTT. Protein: CASREATNEKLFF.

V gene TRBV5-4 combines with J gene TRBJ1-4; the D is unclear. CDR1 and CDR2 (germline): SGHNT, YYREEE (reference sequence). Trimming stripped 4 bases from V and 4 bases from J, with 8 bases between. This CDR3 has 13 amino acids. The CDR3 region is CASSRGLNEKLFF. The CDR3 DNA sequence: TGTGCCAGCAGCAGAGGGCTTAATGAAAAACTGTTTTTT.

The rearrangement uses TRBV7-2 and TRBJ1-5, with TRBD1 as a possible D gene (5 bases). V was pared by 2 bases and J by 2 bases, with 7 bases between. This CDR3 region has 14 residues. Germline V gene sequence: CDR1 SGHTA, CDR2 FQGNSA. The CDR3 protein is CASSLRGGNQPQHF. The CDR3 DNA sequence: TGTGCCAGCAGCTTACGGGGGGGCAATCAGCCCCAGCATTTT.

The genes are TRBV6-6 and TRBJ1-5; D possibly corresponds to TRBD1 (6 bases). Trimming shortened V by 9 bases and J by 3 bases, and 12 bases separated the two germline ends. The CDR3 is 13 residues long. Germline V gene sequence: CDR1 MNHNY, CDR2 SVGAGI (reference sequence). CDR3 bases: TGTGCCAGTACAGACAGGATCAATCAGCCCCAGCATTTT. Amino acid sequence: CASTDRINQPQHF.

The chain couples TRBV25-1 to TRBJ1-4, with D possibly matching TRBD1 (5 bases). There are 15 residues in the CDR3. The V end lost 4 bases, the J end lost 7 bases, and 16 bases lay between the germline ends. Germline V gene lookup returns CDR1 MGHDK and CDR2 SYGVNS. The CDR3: CASSAQGRPGEKLFF. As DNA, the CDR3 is TGTGCCAGCAGTGCCCAGGGTCGGCCGGGTGAAAAACTGTTTTTT.

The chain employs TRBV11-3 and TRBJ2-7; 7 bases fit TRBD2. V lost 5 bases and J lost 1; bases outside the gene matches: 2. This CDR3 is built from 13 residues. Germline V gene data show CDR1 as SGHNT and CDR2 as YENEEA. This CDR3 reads CASSPGGSYEQYF. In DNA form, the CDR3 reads TGTGCCAGCAGCCCGGGAGGATCCTACGAGCAGTACTTC.